This T cell receptor beta chain is from a study of cytomegalovirus exposure and HLA in healthy donors. Notes on this clone: Its antigen is not identified.

Broader study findings: Compared with the approximately 700-donor mean, an Asian-associated ancestry cluster reportedly had fewer N-insertions, according to a later analysis. A missense variant in DCLRE1C was later tied to TCR beta V- and J-gene trimming.

The PCR ran on 60 Vbeta and 13 Jbeta primers. Data came from immunoSEQ multiplex PCR; TCRdb stores just in-frame clones and leaves some out. The table has about 160,000 clones, 65% to 80% seen once; the top ten hold about 4.4%. It was healthy bone marrow donors who served as donors. Trimming shortened V by 5 bases and J by 8 bases, and 16 bases separated the two germline ends. Germline assignment: CDR1 SGDLS and CDR2 YYNGEE. The CDR3 spans 13 residues. The sequence was collected from a man aged 40-50 years in good health and CMV-seronegative. This rearrangement joins TRBV9 to TRBJ1-2; D ambiguous. The specimen sequenced was PBMCs. The CDR3 region is CASSKDGGGGYTF. CDR3 nucleotides: TGTGCCAGCAGTAAGGACGGAGGTGGGGGCTACACCTTC.